The T cell receptor (beta chain) described here comes from a study of cytomegalovirus exposure and HLA in healthy donors. For the study at large: As an earlier analysis found, roughly 180 million T cells yielded 90 million to 140 million unique TCR beta sequences. The study placed 70% to 85% of its roughly 430 genotyped donors in the Caucasian-associated ancestry cluster. Regarding the study as a whole: No immune exposure information besides CMV serostatus was available. Despite most TCR sequences being rare, some public TCRs occurred in many donors.

Note on this clone: What it binds is not known.

This CDR3 has 15 residues. Germline V lookup: CDR1 SEHNR, CDR2 FQNEAQ (reference sequence). V gave up 4 bases and J gave up 4 bases; unmatched junction bases: 9. The PCR ran on 60 Vbeta and 13 Jbeta primers. Produced via immunoSEQ multiplex PCR; TCRdb's table is partial and in-frame only. The profile shows over 50,000 clones, about four fifths of them singletons. Material for sequencing was PBMCs. The sequence came from a man over 45 in good health and CMV-seropositive. The J gene is TRBJ1-1, the V gene TRBV7-9; 7 nucleotides match TRBD1. CDR3 coding DNA: TGTGCCAGCAGCTCCCCCGGGACAGAGCCCACTGAAGCTTTCTTT. Amino acid sequence: CASSSPGTEPTEAFF.